These T cell receptor beta chains were read from a single sample in a study of cytomegalovirus exposure and HLA in healthy donors. Generated by immunoSEQ multiplex PCR, the TCRdb table keeps only in-frame clones and is missing some. This table has about 110,000 clones, approximately 85% appearing once. Sequencing used PBMCs. The receptor source for this set is a woman aged 18-29 years in good health and CMV-seronegative. The conserved cysteine and the conserved F or W are not part of the CDR3 here. Clone size is stated in some rows and not others, as once, few, many or a class when expanded.

clone_size: .; v_call: TRBV2; cdr3_aa: ASSPGRGSYEQY
clone_size: .; v_call: TRBV25-1; cdr3_aa: ASCGETDTQY
clone_size: .; v_call: TRBV5-1; cdr3_aa: ASSPGQGTTEAF
clone_size: .; v_call: TRBV25-1; cdr3_aa: ASSPQEGAKAYEQY
clone_size: .; v_call: TRBV5-6; cdr3_aa: ASSPGGYGYT
clone_size: .; v_call: TRBV7-9; cdr3_aa: ASSTKPGLAGRETQY
clone_size: .; v_call: TRBV11-2; cdr3_aa: ASRGEWTGVSGANVLT
clone_size: .; v_call: TRBV5-5; cdr3_aa: ASSLGGQGYEQY
clone_size: .; v_call: TRBV5-1; cdr3_aa: ASSLTPTGTYGYT
clone_size: once; v_call: TRBV28; cdr3_aa: ASSSGGSSYEQY
clone_size: .; v_call: TRBV18; cdr3_aa: ASSLRTGHTEAF
clone_size: .; v_call: TRBV7-8; cdr3_aa: ASSSSRGNQETQY
clone_size: .; v_call: TRBV2; cdr3_aa: ASSRDSSYTEAF
clone_size: .; v_call: TRBV18; cdr3_aa: ASSPSHQATEAF
clone_size: few; v_call: TRBV25-1; cdr3_aa: ASSETGNEQY
clone_size: .; v_call: TRBV20-1; cdr3_aa: SASLSGSF
clone_size: once; v_call: TRBV27; cdr3_aa: ASSSTGYGYT
clone_size: .; v_call: TRBV19; cdr3_aa: ASRGAGSNQPQH
clone_size: few; v_call: TRBV30; cdr3_aa: AWSRGTGVLGNQPQH
clone_size: .; v_call: TRBV30; cdr3_aa: AWSARLGTGAGQPQH
clone_size: .; v_call: TRBV9; cdr3_aa: ASSPPGQGFYNEQF
clone_size: few; v_call: TRBV6-1; cdr3_aa: ASSDRQGNTEAF
clone_size: .; v_call: TRBV7-8; cdr3_aa: ASSPRTGELRDGYT
clone_size: .; v_call: TRBV18; cdr3_aa: ASSETGAIYNEQF
clone_size: .; v_call: TRBV25-1; cdr3_aa: ATTTGTSGPSSYNEQF
clone_size: .; v_call: TRBV7-2; cdr3_aa: ASSFRIETETRTDTQY
clone_size: .; v_call: TRBV6-6; cdr3_aa: ASSYSRSGDEKLF
clone_size: .; v_call: TRBV15; cdr3_aa: ATSSYRGSQPQH
clone_size: .; v_call: TRBV7-9; cdr3_aa: ASSFYRGDSSYEQY
clone_size: .; v_call: TRBV7-9; cdr3_aa: ASSLALSAGELF
clone_size: .; v_call: TRBV6-1; cdr3_aa: ASTGGFNSPLH
clone_size: .; v_call: TRBV27; cdr3_aa: ASSLRASGVYSNQPQH
clone_size: .; v_call: TRBV30; cdr3_aa: AWNYAGNTEAF
clone_size: .; v_call: TRBV27; cdr3_aa: ASSPGAADYEQY
clone_size: .; v_call: TRBV2; cdr3_aa: ASSEATGTGEAF
clone_size: .; v_call: TRBV11-2; cdr3_aa: ASSPHFGDTQY
clone_size: once; v_call: TRBV13; cdr3_aa: ASSPGQVRAQY
clone_size: .; v_call: TRBV12-5; cdr3_aa: ASGLVRVSRRSYEQY
clone_size: .; v_call: TRBV2; cdr3_aa: ASSEQVLGNQPQH
clone_size: .; v_call: TRBV21-1; cdr3_aa: ASSNHSTNYGYT
clone_size: once; v_call: TRBV28; cdr3_aa: ASSQLGQGHLDTEAF
clone_size: once; v_call: TRBV9; cdr3_aa: ASSVLPEGNQPQH
clone_size: .; v_call: TRBV25-1; cdr3_aa: ASSAPDREPWTGELF
clone_size: .; v_call: TRBV30; cdr3_aa: AWNSWTGLSTDTQY
clone_size: .; v_call: TRBV27; cdr3_aa: ASSLSQGTLPYEQY